This TCR beta chain derives from a study of regulatory T cells in long-lasting Graves disease. In its sample, this clonotype was seen many times. The CDR3 is made up of 15 amino acids. V lost 7 bases to trimming and J lost 6 bases, with 20 bases between them. The germline CDR1 and CDR2 sequences are LGHDT and YNNKEL (reference sequence). Described time point: newly diagnosed GD, antithyroid drugs for less than 3 months. Construction of the TCR library relied on RNA isolated from PBMCs. According to the study, TCR beta libraries were built with iRepertoire HTBI primers and CDR3-region Arm-PCR. TCRdb re-called the multiplex PCR reads through MiXCR, storing one row per CDR3 protein. The repertoire holds 410,000 or so distinct CDR3 sequences, with 14% to 15% as singletons. The sample was also linked to a second study, of T cells in Graves' hyperthyroidism and ophthalmopathy. That paper states: When the TCR CDR3 underwent first-round RT-PCR, the HTBI primer set was used.

The V and J genes are TRBV3-1 and TRBJ2-3; the D gene could be TRBD1 or TRBD2 (6 bases each). The receptor's source is a woman in her twenties or thirties with Graves disease. This specimen consisted of peripheral blood mononuclear cells (PBMCs), obtained at new diagnosis, from a patient treated with antithyroid drugs. The CDR3 protein is CASTFGDGGLDTQYF. In nucleotides, the CDR3 is TGTGCCAGCACCTTCGGTGATGGGGGGCTGGATACGCAGTATTTT.